This record looks at one T cell receptor beta chain sequence and its context. This specimen belongs to a study of blood T cell repertoires in COVID-19. Study as a whole: The United States, Italy and Spain were the sources of the acute and convalescent COVID-19 samples. Sources were T cells, B-cell-depleted T cells, or PBMCs; the material itself was cDNA or gDNA.

In the authors' methods: Estimated nucleated cell counts came from reference gene primer amplification. TCRdb's table, derived via immunoSEQ multiplex PCR, lists solely in-frame clones and lacks some. Clone size and the V and J calls come from that table; the DNA yielded D and trimming. The sample lists more than 200,000 clones, 88% occurring once. The CDR3 consists of 18 residues. The germline CDR1 and CDR2 sequences are WNHNN and SYGVQD (reference sequence). The V gene lost 3 bases and the J gene lost 0 bases, with 17 bases spanning the gap. Source material: peripheral blood. The chain couples TRBV10-1 to TRBJ2-2; D is possibly TRBD1 (6 bases). This TCR was recovered from a man aged 65 to 79 with acute or convalescent COVID-19. CDR3 sequence reads: CASSDPYHRVSNTGELFF. The CDR3 DNA sequence: TGCGCCAGCAGTGACCCCTACCACAGGGTCTCGAACACCGGGGAGCTGTTTTTT.